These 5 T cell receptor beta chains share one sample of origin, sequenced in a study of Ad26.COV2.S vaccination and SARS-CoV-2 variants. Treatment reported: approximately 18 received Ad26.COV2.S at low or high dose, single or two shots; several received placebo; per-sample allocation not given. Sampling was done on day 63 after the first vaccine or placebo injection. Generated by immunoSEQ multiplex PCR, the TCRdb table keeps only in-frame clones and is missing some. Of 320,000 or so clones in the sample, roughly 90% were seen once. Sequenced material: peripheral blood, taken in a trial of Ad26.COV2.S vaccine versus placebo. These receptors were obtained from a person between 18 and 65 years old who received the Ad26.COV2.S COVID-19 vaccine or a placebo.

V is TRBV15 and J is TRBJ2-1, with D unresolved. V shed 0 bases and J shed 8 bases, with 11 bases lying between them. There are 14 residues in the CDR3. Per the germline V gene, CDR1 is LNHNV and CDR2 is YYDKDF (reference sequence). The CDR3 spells CATSREPTSHEQFF. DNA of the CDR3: TGTGCCACCAGCAGAGAACCGACAAGCCATGAGCAGTTCTTC.

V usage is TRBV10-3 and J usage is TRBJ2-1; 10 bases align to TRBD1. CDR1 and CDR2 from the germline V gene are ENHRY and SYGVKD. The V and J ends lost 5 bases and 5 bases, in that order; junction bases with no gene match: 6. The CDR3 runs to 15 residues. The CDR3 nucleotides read TGTGCCATCAGTTGGGGGACAGGGGAGAACAATGAGCAGTTCTTC. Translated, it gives CAISWGTGENNEQFF.

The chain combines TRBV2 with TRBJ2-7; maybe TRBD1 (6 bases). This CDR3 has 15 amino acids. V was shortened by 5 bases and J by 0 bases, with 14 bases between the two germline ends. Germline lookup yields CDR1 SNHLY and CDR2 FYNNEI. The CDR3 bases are TGTGCCAGCAGTACGAACAGGGTCCCCTCCTACGAGCAGTACTTC. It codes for CASSTNRVPSYEQYF.

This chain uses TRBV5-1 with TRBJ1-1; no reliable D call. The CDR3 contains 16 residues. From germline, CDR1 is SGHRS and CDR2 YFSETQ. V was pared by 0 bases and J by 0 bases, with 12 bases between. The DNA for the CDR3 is TGCGCCAGCAGCTTGGGGGTCGGCCCGATGAACACTGAAGCTTTCTTT. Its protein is CASSLGVGPMNTEAFF. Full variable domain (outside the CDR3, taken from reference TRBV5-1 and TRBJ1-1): KAGVTQTPRYLIKTRGQQVTLSCSPISGHRSVSWYQQTPGQGLQFLFEYFSETQRNKGNFPGRFSGRQFSNSRSEMNVSTLELGDSALYLCASSLGVGPMNTEAFFGQGTRLTVV.

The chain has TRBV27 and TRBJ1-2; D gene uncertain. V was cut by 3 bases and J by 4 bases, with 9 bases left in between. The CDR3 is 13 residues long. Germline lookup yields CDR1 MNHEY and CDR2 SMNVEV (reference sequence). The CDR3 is CASSFSGVYGYTF. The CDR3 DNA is TGTGCCAGCAGTTTTTCGGGAGTCTATGGCTACACCTTC.